This T cell receptor (beta chain) was sequenced for a study of blood T cell repertoires in COVID-19. Across the whole study: PBMCs, B-cell-depleted T cells, or T cells were the source of the cDNA or gDNA that made up the material.

Germline assignment: CDR1 MNHEY and CDR2 SMNVEV (reference sequence). Trimming shortened V by 2 bases and J by 6 bases, and 7 bases separated the two germline ends. The CDR3 length is 13 residues. Participants' own reports of clinical history determined their cohort assignment. This clone was counted between two and nine times. Sequencing used immunoSEQ multiplex PCR; TCRdb keeps in-frame clones, though not all of them. The table shows a few hundred thousand clones, with 70% to 90% occurring only once. This sequence joins TRBV27 and TRBJ2-2; D possibly corresponds to TRBD1 (5 bases). Sequenced sample: PBMCs or T cells enriched from blood (not recorded which). This TCR derives from a woman aged 30 to 39 who had recovered from COVID-19. CDR3 nucleotide sequence: TGTGCCAGCAGTTTACAGGGTCCCGGGGAGCTGTTTTTT. Its translation: CASSLQGPGELFF.